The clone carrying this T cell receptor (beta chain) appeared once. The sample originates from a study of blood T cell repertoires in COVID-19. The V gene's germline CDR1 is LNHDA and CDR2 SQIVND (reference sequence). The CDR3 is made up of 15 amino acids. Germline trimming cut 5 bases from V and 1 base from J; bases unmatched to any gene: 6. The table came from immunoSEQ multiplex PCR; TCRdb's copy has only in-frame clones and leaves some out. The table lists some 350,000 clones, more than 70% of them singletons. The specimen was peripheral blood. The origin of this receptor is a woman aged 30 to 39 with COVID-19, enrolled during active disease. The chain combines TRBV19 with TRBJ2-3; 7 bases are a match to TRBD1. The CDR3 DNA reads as TGTGCCAGTAGTGTGAGGACAGGTCGCACAGATACGCAGTATTTT. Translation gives CASSVRTGRTDTQYF.